A single sample gave rise to the 17 T cell receptor beta chains below, sequenced in a study of blood T cells in healthy people across ages. Alongside a J-beta primer mix, a sample-barcoded 5' primer served in a second PCR lasting about 7 to 12 cycles. TCRdb ran MiXCR on the 5' RACE reads and lists one entry per CDR3 protein. The data hold about 720,000 distinct CDR3 sequences, with around a quarter observed a single time. These data were likewise used in another study, on T cells of mothers and their children.

The source material was blood. The receptor set was obtained from a boy under 18 in good health.

This clonotype has just a few counts. A read error may produce the germline difference seen at one junction end. This rearrangement joins TRBV4-3 to TRBJ1-3; 8 bases match TRBD1. The CDR3 totals 15 residues. Germline CDR1 and CDR2: LGHNA and YSLEER. CDR3 nucleotides: TGCGCCAGCCGCCAAGCAGGGGGCCAGGGAAACACCATATATTTT. Translation gives CASRQAGGQGNTIYF.

This clonotype has just a few counts. The chain is built from TRBV6-6 and TRBJ1-5; D call uncertain. Germline assignment: CDR1 MNHNY and CDR2 SVGAGI (reference sequence). Trimming pared 11 bases from V and 0 bases from J, leaving 11 bases between. The CDR3 contains 13 residues. CDR3 nucleotides: TGTGCCGGCGGCAGTATTAGCAATCAGCCCCAGCATTTT. Protein product: CAGGSISNQPQHF.

The genes are TRBV7-6 and TRBJ2-3; TRBD1 matches 7 bases. V trimming: 1 base; J trimming: 1 base; junction bases outside the gene matches: 14. The CDR3 totals 19 residues. Germline CDR1 is SGHVS and CDR2 is FNYEAQ. CDR3 sequence reads: CASSLGRKRQGFGTDTQYF. CDR3 coding DNA: TGTGCCAGCAGCTTAGGTCGGAAAAGACAGGGTTTTGGCACAGATACGCAGTATTTT.

The J gene is TRBJ2-5, the V gene TRBV7-2, with D perhaps TRBD1 (5 bases). The V end was cut by 5 bases, the J end by 0 bases, with 13 bases between. The CDR3 spans 15 residues. Germline V gene data show CDR1 as SGHTA and CDR2 as FQGNSA. CDR3 nucleotides: TGTGCCAGCAGCCCCCAGGGATGGTACCAAGAGACCCAGTACTTC. It codes for CASSPQGWYQETQYF.

There are a few counts of this clonotype. The V and J genes are TRBV28 and TRBJ2-4; the D is unclear. In germline, CDR1 is MDHEN, CDR2 SYDVKM. V lost 5 bases to trimming and J lost 6 bases, with 11 bases between them. The CDR3 covers 13 residues. The CDR3 spells CASSGINLNIQYF. CDR3 bases: TGTGCCAGCAGTGGGATTAACCTAAACATTCAGTACTTC. The whole variable domain, remainder taken from reference TRBV28 and TRBJ2-4, is DVKVTQSSRYLVKRTGEKVFLECVQDMDHENMFWYRQDPGLGLRLIYFSYDVKMKEKGDIPEGYSVSREKKERFSLILESASTNQTSMYLCASSGINLNIQYFGAGTRLSVL.

This clonotype was seen ten or more times. The chain joins TRBV20-1 to TRBJ2-5; 7 bases line up with TRBD1. The CDR3 is 11 amino acids. Germline V gives CDR1 DFQATT, CDR2 SNEGSKA (reference sequence). The CDR3 protein is CSARQGETQYF. CDR3 DNA sequence: TGCAGCGCCCGACAGGGAGAGACCCAGTACTTC.

V gene TRBV14 combines with J gene TRBJ2-1; D not resolved. V lost 2 bases and J 6 bases, leaving 8 bases between the germline ends. This CDR3 comprises 13 residues. Germline assignment: CDR1 SGHDN and CDR2 FVKESK. This chain's CDR3 is CASSQIWGNEQFF. CDR3 bases: TGTGCCAGCAGCCAAATCTGGGGCAATGAGCAGTTCTTC.

V usage is TRBV28 and J usage is TRBJ1-4, with TRBD1 as a possible D gene (6 bases). The germline CDR1 and CDR2 sequences are MDHEN and SYDVKM. The length of the CDR3 is 15 residues. The ends were cut back, 5 bases at V and 8 bases at J, with 18 bases in the middle. Written as DNA, the CDR3 is TGTGCCAGCAGTCGCCTGACAGGCCAGGGGGAAAAACTGTTTTTT. Protein: CASSRLTGQGEKLFF.

The rearrangement joins TRBV11-2 to TRBJ1-1; unclear D gene. The germline V gene has CDR1 SGHAT and CDR2 FQNNGV. This CDR3 contains 15 residues. V lost 0 bases and J 2 bases, leaving 10 bases between the germline ends. As DNA, the CDR3 is TGTGCCAGCAGCTTAGAATCGGACCTTAACACTGAAGCTTTCTTT. It is translated as CASSLESDLNTEAFF.

This clonotype was counted at least ten times. The rearrangement uses TRBV24-1 and TRBJ2-5, with TRBD2 as a possible D gene (6 bases). CDR3 length: 14 residues. In germline, CDR1 is KGHDR, CDR2 SFDVKD. V lost 2 bases and J lost 1, with 7 bases in between. The CDR3 region is CATSDSGGQETQYF. DNA of the CDR3: TGTGCCACCAGTGATTCCGGGGGCCAAGAGACCCAGTACTTC.

The chain recombines TRBV19 with TRBJ1-1, with D possibly matching TRBD1 (6 bases). Looked up from germline, CDR1 is LNHDA and CDR2 is SQIVND (reference sequence). V was trimmed by 9 bases and J by 5 bases, leaving 19 bases between them. The CDR3 has 14 amino acids. DNA for the CDR3: TGTGCCAGCGAGGACGGGGGGCGCGTGACTGAAGCTTTCTTT. It yields the protein CASEDGGRVTEAFF.

This clonotype was seen a few times. The V and J genes are TRBV4-3 and TRBJ2-5; 8 positions agree with TRBD1. The J call is in doubt because the DNA end fits TRBJ2-7 better. The germline V gene has CDR1 LGHNA and CDR2 YSLEER. There are 14 residues in the CDR3. The CDR3 DNA reads as TGCGCCAGCAGCCAAGGGACAGGGTGGTACGAGCAGTACTTC. Its translation: CASSQGTGWYEQYF.

The rearrangement uses TRBV25-1 and TRBJ2-2; a possible D gene is TRBD2 (5 bases). The germline V gene encodes CDR1 MGHDK and CDR2 SYGVNS. Trimming took 4 bases from V and 5 from J, leaving 14 bases between them. The CDR3 extends over 15 amino acids. DNA for the CDR3: TGTGCCAGCAGTGGGACCCTTCCGGGGACCGGGGAGCTGTTTTTT. Amino acid sequence: CASSGTLPGTGELFF.

The V and J genes are TRBV7-2 and TRBJ2-3; 10 bases are shared with TRBD2. Losses at the gene ends were 2 bases for V and 4 bases for J; bases not matched to a gene: 9. The length of the CDR3 is 17 residues. CDR1 SGHTA and CDR2 FQGNSA come from the germline V gene. CDR3 sequence reads: CASSLLSGGAVSDTQYF. The CDR3 DNA reads TGTGCCAGCAGCTTACTCAGCGGGGGGGCCGTTTCAGATACGCAGTATTTT.

V and J are TRBV3-1 and TRBJ2-4; D might be TRBD1 (6 bases). The germline V gene encodes CDR1 LGHDT and CDR2 YNNKEL (reference sequence). V gave up 0 bases and J gave up 0 bases, with 9 bases separating them. The CDR3 covers 16 residues. The DNA for the CDR3 is TGTGCCAGCAGCCAAGAGCAGGGGATAGCCAAAAACATTCAGTACTTC. Protein sequence: CASSQEQGIAKNIQYF. The entire variable domain, with the rest obtained from reference TRBV3-1 and TRBJ2-4, is as follows: DTAVSQTPKYLVTQMGNDKSIKCEQNLGHDTMYWYKQDSKKFLKIMFSYNNKELIINETVPNRFSPKSPDKAHLNLHINSLELGDSAVYFCASSQEQGIAKNIQYFGAGTRLSVL.

This clonotype has a handful of counts. V usage is TRBV9 and J usage is TRBJ2-3, with TRBD2 identical over 8 bases. The length of the CDR3 is 16 residues. The germline V gene encodes CDR1 SGDLS and CDR2 YYNGEE. After removal of 4 bases from V and 1 base from J, the junction contained 8 bases not matched to a gene. The CDR3 is CASSPMTSARTDTQYF. CDR3 bases: TGTGCCAGCAGCCCCATGACTAGCGCTCGCACAGATACGCAGTATTTT.

On this clonotype itself: This may be a read error: a much more frequent sequence differs by one nucleotide. The J gene is TRBJ2-6, the V gene TRBV2; 10 nucleotides match TRBD1. Germline assignment: CDR1 SNHLY and CDR2 FYNNEI. The CDR3 is 15 residues long. CDR3 DNA: TGTGCCTGCAGGGACAGGGGAACTGGGGCCAACGTCCTGACTTTC. Its protein product is CACRDRGTGANVLTF.